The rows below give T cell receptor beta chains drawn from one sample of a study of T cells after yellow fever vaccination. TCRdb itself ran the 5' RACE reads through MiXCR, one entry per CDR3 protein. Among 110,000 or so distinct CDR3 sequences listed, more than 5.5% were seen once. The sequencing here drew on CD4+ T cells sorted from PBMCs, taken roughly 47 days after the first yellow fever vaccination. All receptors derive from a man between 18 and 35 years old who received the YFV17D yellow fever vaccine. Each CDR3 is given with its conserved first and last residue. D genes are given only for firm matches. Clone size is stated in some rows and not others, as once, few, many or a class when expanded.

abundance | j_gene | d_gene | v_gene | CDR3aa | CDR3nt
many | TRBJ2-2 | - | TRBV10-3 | CAISELIGARELFF | TGTGCCATCAGTGAACTGATAGGGGCCAGGGAGCTGTTTTTT
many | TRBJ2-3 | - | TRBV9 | CASSVSRGRADTQYF | TGTGCCAGCAGCGTATCACGGGGTCGCGCAGATACGCAGTATTTT
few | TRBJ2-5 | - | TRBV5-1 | CASSGNTQETQYF | TGCGCCAGCTCTGGGAACACCCAGGAGACCCAGTACTTC
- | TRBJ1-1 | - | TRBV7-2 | CASSYSIWGQSGEAFF | TGTGCCAGCAGCTATAGCATCTGGGGGCAGAGCGGTGAAGCTTTCTTT
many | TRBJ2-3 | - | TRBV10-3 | CAVSRGQTGTDTQYF | TGTGCCGTATCCCGGGGCCAGACCGGCACAGATACGCAGTATTTT
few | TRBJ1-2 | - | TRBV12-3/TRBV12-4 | CASSLSPGGGGNYGYTF | TGTGCCAGCAGTCTATCGCCCGGAGGGGGAGGGAACTATGGCTACACCTTC
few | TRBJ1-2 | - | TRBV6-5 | CASSYFRGIGGYTF | TGTGCCAGCAGTTACTTCCGGGGGATCGGTGGCTACACCTTC
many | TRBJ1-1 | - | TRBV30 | CAWSVVRVNTEAFF | TGTGCCTGGAGTGTAGTCAGGGTGAACACTGAAGCTTTCTTT
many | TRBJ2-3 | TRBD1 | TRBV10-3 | CAISETGDTDTQYF | TGTGCCATCAGTGAGACAGGGGACACAGATACGCAGTATTTT
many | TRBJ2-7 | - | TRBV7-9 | CASSLQSSSYEQYF | TGTGCCAGCAGCTTACAGAGTAGCTCCTACGAGCAGTACTTC
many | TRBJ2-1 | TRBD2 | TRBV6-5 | CASGGGRSLYNEQFF | TGTGCCAGTGGGGGGGGGAGGTCCCTTTACAATGAGCAGTTCTTC
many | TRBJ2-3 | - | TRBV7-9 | CASSLYSARARDTQYF | TGTGCCAGCAGCTTATATTCAGCCAGGGCCAGGGATACGCAGTATTTT
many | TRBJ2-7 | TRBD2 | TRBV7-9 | CASSPIAGGTHEQYF | TGTGCCAGCAGCCCTATAGCGGGGGGGACCCACGAGCAGTACTTC
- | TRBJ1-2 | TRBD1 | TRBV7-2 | CASSLDRGRVYGYTF | TGTGCCAGCAGCTTAGACAGGGGCCGGGTCTATGGCTACACCTTC
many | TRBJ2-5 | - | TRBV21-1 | CASSKGDRVKETQYF | TGTGCCAGCAGCAAGGGAGACAGGGTCAAAGAGACCCAGTACTTC
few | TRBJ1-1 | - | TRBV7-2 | CASSPQTGRRNTEAFF | TGTGCCAGCAGCCCGCAAACAGGGCGAAGGAACACTGAAGCTTTCTTT
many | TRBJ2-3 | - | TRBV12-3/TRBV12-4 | CASRVPGAGWGLDTQYF | TGTGCCAGCAGGGTCCCTGGCGCGGGCTGGGGTCTAGATACGCAGTATTTT
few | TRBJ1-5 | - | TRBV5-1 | CASSLVAGLMQPQHF | TGCGCCAGCAGCTTGGTGGCAGGCCTTATGCAGCCCCAGCATTTT
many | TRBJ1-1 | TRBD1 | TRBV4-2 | CASSPLKYRGMRFGNVNTEAFF | TGTGCCAGCAGCCCTCTGAAATACAGGGGGATGCGGTTTGGGAACGTGAACACTGAAGCTTTCTTT
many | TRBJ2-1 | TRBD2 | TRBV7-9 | CASRPLPGGRQFF | TGTGCCAGCAGGCCTCTTCCGGGGGGGCGGCAGTTCTTC
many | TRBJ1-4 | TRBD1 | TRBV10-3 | CAISGDRAGTPTNEKLFF | TGTGCCATCAGTGGGGACAGGGCTGGGACTCCCACTAATGAAAAACTGTTTTTT
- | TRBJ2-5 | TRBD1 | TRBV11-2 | CASSSSLQAIPGQGSETQYF | TGTGCCAGCAGCTCCTCCCTGCAAGCGATCCCCGGACAGGGTTCGGAGACCCAGTACTTC
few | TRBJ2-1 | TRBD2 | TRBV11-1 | CASSSGLAGGLLSNEQFF | TGTGCCAGCAGCTCGGGACTAGCGGGGGGGCTACTCAGCAATGAGCAGTTCTTC
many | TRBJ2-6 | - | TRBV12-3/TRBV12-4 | CASSVPGAGANVLTF | TGTGCCAGCAGTGTCCCGGGGGCTGGGGCCAACGTCCTGACTTTC
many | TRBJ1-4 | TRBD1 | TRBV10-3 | CAISGTRDSYGNEKLFF | TGTGCCATCAGTGGGACCCGGGACAGTTATGGTAATGAAAAACTGTTTTTT
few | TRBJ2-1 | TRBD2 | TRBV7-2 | CASSYQAGGPVNEQFF | TGTGCCAGCAGCTACCAAGCGGGGGGGCCTGTAAACGAGCAGTTCTTC
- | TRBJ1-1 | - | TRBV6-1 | CASSSLTGRNTEAFF | TGTGCCAGCAGCTCACTAACAGGAAGGAACACTGAAGCTTTCTTT
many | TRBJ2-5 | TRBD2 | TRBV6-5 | CASKKNPSGGQETQYF | TGTGCCAGCAAAAAAAACCCTAGCGGGGGCCAAGAGACCCAGTACTTC
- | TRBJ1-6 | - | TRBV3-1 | CASSQGYSYNSPLHF | TGTGCCAGCAGCCAAGGATACTCCTATAATTCACCCCTCCACTTT
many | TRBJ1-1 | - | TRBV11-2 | CASSLDPGPDTEAFF | TGTGCCAGCAGCTTAGATCCCGGACCCGACACTGAAGCTTTCTTT
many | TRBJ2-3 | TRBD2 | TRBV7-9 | CASSEAGGTDTQYF | TGTGCCAGCAGCGAAGCGGGGGGGACAGATACGCAGTATTTT
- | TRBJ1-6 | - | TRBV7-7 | CASSLSATEAPLHF | TGTGCTAGCAGCTTATCGGCTACTGAGGCACCCCTCCACTTT
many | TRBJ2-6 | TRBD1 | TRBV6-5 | CASSRTGGTGANVLTF | TGTGCCAGCAGTAGGACAGGGGGCACTGGGGCCAACGTCCTGACTTTC
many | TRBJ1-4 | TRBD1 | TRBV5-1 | CASSSTGVTNEKLFF | TGCGCCAGCAGCTCCACAGGGGTAACTAATGAAAAACTGTTTTTT
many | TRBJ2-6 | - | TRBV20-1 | CSALKSGANVLTF | TGCAGTGCCCTAAAATCTGGGGCCAACGTCCTGACTTTC
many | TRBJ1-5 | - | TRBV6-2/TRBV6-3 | CASTRPGVNNQPQHF | TGTGCCAGCACCCGTCCAGGGGTAAACAATCAGCCCCAGCATTTT
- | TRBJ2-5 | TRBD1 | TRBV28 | CATLTGGANQETQYF | TGTGCCACTCTAACAGGGGGCGCGAACCAAGAGACCCAGTACTTC
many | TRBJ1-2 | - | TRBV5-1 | CASSLYKDGYTF | TGCGCCAGCAGCCTATACAAGGATGGCTACACCTTC
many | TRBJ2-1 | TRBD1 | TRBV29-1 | CSVFLQGSGAYNEQFF | TGCAGCGTCTTCTTACAGGGGAGTGGGGCCTACAATGAGCAGTTCTTC
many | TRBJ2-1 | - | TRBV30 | CAWTPLGGQRYNEQFF | TGTGCCTGGACGCCCCTCGGGGGGCAACGATACAATGAGCAGTTCTTC
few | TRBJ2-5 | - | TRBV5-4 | CASSLSGATETQYF | TGTGCCAGCAGCTTGTCCGGGGCAACAGAGACCCAGTACTTC
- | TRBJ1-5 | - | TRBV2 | CASSLDQPQHF | TGTGCCAGCAGTTTGGATCAGCCCCAGCATTTT
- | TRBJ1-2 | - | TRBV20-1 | CSATDRYGYTF | TGCAGTGCTACCGACAGGTATGGCTACACCTTC
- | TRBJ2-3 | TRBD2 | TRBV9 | CASSAGLAGGTSTDTQYF | TGTGCCAGCAGCGCGGGACTAGCGGGGGGAACTAGCACAGATACGCAGTATTTT
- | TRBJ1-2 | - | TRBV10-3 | CAISGSDRGYTF | TGTGCCATCAGTGGCTCCGACCGGGGCTACACCTTC
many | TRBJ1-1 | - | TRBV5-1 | CASSLDRATEAFF | TGCGCCAGCAGCTTGGACAGGGCCACTGAAGCTTTCTTT